The clone carrying this TCR beta chain has a count of ten or more. The target antigen is unknown. The data belong to a study of neurological immune-mediated disorders. At the level of the study: Of the approximately 34 patients with multiple sclerosis, roughly 30 had relapsing-remitting MS, whereas the remaining 3 had secondary progressive MS.

Deletions cut 0 bases from V and 8 bases from J, with 14 bases between. Germline CDR1 and CDR2: MNHEY and SVGAGI. The CDR3 totals 16 residues. Study results and caveats: Healthy controls had more TCR clonal expansion than multiple sclerosis, which showed the least, whereas HTLV-1-associated myelopathy showed the most. No expanded-clone CDR3 amino acid sequence recurred across subjects, suggesting private TCR-beta repertoires.

In each sequencing run, over 200 million TCR-beta sequences were generated from 15-18 subjects. MiXCR, applied by TCRdb to the 5' RACE reads, yields one record per CDR3 protein. The table lists approximately 48,000 distinct CDR3 sequences, less than 4% of them singletons. The chain joins TRBV6-5 to TRBJ2-6, with TRBD2 as a possible D gene (6 bases). The clonotype comes from a woman between 50 and 59 years old with multiple sclerosis. The sample comprised PBMCs. In DNA, the CDR3 is TGTGCCAGCAGTTACTCGTGGGAGAGCGGGCCCAACGTCCTGACTTTC. Amino acid sequence: CASSYSWESGPNVLTF.